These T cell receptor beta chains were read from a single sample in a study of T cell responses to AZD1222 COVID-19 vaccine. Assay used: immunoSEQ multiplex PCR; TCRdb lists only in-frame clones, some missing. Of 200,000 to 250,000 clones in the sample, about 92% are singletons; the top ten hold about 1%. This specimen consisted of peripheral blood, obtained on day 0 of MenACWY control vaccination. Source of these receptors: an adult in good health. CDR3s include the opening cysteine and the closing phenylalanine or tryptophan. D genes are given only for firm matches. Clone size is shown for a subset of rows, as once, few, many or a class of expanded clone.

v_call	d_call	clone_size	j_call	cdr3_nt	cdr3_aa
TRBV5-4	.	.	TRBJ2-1	TGTGCCAGCAGCTTGGCAGTCAGCTCCTACAATGAGCAGTTCTTC	CASSLAVSSYNEQFF
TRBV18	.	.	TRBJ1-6	TGTGCCAGCTCACCCATCGCCGGAGCCCATAATTCACCCCTCCACTTT	CASSPIAGAHNSPLHF
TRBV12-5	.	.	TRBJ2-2	TGTGCTAGTGGTTTGGAATCGACAGGAACCGGGGAGCTGTTTTTT	CASGLESTGTGELFF
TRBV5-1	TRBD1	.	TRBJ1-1	TGCGCCAGCAGCTTGGAACGGACAGGACAATATACTGAAGCTTTCTTT	CASSLERTGQYTEAFF
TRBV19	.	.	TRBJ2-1	TGTGCCAGTAGTAAGGTGAGCGAGCAGTTCTTC	CASSKVSEQFF
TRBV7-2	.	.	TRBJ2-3	TGTGCCAGCAGCTTAGCAGGGCTAGCGTACCGCACAGATACGCAGTATTTT	CASSLAGLAYRTDTQYF
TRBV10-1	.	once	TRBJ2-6	TGCGCCATCCATCCGACGGATTGGGTGTCAGTGGCCAACGTCCTGACTTTC	CAIHPTDWVSVANVLTF
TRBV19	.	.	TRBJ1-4	TGTGCCAGTAGTAGTGGGCCCGGGGGCGGTGAAAAACTGTTTTTT	CASSSGPGGGEKLFF
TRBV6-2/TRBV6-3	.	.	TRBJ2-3	TGTGCCAGCAGTCACTCGAGACAGAGGAGCACAGATACGCAGTATTTT	CASSHSRQRSTDTQYF
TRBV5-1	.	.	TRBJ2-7	TGCGCCAGCAGCTTGGTGGCGGGTAGCTCCTACGAGCAGTACTTC	CASSLVAGSSYEQYF
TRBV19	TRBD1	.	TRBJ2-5	TGTGCCAGTAGTATAAAGGGGACAGTCCAAGAGACCCAGTACTTC	CASSIKGTVQETQYF
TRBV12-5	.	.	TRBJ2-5	TGTGCTAGTGGTTTGGTACGCATTTCGGAGATCCAAGAGACCCAGTACTTC	CASGLVRISEIQETQYF
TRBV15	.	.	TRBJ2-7	TGTGCCACCAGCAGAGATCCCGGGACGTTTACCTACGAGCAGTACTTC	CATSRDPGTFTYEQYF
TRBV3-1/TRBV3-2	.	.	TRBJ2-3	TGTGCCAGCAGCCAAAGAGGCGGGACAGATACGCAGTATTTT	CASSQRGGTDTQYF
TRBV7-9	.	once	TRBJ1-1	TGTGCCAGCAGCGAACAGGGTTTGAACACTGAAGCTTTCTTT	CASSEQGLNTEAFF
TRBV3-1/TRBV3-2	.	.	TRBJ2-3	TGTGCCAGCAGGGACTTCGCGGTAGGAACGCAGTATTTT	CASRDFAVGTQYF
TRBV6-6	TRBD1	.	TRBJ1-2	TGTGCCAGCATGAGGGGACAGCTTAACTATGGCTACACCTTC	CASMRGQLNYGYTF
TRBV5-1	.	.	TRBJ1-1	TGCGCCAGCAGCTTGTGGGCAGGCTCCAAGAACACTGAAGCTTTCTTT	CASSLWAGSKNTEAFF
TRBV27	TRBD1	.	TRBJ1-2	TGTGCCAGCAGTTTCGCGGGACAGGGAGCAGGTGGCTACACCTTC	CASSFAGQGAGGYTF
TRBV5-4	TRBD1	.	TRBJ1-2	TGTGCCAGCAGCCTACGACAGGGGGCAGGCGCGGGCTACACCTTC	CASSLRQGAGAGYTF
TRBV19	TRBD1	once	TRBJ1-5	TGTGCCAGCCGTCACAGGGGTAGCCAGCCCCAGCATTTT	CASRHRGSQPQHF
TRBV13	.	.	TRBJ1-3	TGTGCCAGCAGCCAGAGAACGGGACGCAGCCTCTCTGGAAACACCATATATTTT	CASSQRTGRSLSGNTIYF
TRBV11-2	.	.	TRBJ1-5	TGTGCCAGCAGCTTTGGGGGAGTCAATCAGCCCCAGCATTTT	CASSFGGVNQPQHF
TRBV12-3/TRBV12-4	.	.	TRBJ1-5	TGTGCCAGCAGTTTTTTTCAGGATCAGCCCCAGCATTTT	CASSFFQDQPQHF
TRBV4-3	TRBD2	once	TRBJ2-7	TGCGCCAGCAGCCACGGGACTAGCGATACCTACGAGCAGTACTTC	CASSHGTSDTYEQYF
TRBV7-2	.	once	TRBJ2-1	TGTGCCAGCAGCTTAGCCGGGATTAATGAGCAGTTCTTC	CASSLAGINEQFF
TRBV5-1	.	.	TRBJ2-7	TGCGCCAGCAGCTTGGCCGTCACGGCGAACGAAGAAGGATTCCGGGGGTACGAGCAGTACTTC	CASSLAVTANEEGFRGYEQYF
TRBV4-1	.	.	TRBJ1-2	TGCGCCAGCAGCCATGGGGGCGGGGGACCCTATGGCTACACCTTC	CASSHGGGGPYGYTF
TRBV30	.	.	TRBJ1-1	TGTGCCTGGAGTCCCCTTAACGGTAACACTGAAGCTTTCTTT	CAWSPLNGNTEAFF
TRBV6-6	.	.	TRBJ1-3	TGTGCCAGCAGTTATCAAGACTCGGGAAACACCATATATTTT	CASSYQDSGNTIYF
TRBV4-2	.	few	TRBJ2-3	TGTGCCAGCAGCCAAGAGAGGTCCACAGATACGCAGTATTTT	CASSQERSTDTQYF
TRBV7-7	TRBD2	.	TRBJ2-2	TGTGCCAGCAGCTTAGGGGGACTAGCGGCCGGGGAGCTGTTTTTT	CASSLGGLAAGELFF
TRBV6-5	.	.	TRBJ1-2	TGTGCCAGCAGTTACTCGGGAGCGACAGGCTACACCTTC	CASSYSGATGYTF
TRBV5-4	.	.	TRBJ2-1	TGTGCCAGCAGCTCGGGGACGATTGCGGCCTCCTACAATGAGCAGTTCTTC	CASSSGTIAASYNEQFF
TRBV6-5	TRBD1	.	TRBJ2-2	TGTGCCAGCAGTTTAAGCAGGGGGCAGTTCGGGGAGCTGTTTTTT	CASSLSRGQFGELFF
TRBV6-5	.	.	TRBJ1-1	TGTGCCAGCAGTACCAGACACGGGGCTTTCTTT	CASSTRHGAFF
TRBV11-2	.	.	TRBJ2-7	TGTGCCAGCCGGGGGGCGGGGTCCTACGAGCAGTACTTC	CASRGAGSYEQYF
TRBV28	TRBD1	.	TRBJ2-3	TGTGCCAGCATGGAGTCCGGGACAGGGGGAACAGATACGCAGTATTTT	CASMESGTGGTDTQYF
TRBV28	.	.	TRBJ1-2	TGTGCCAGCAGTTTGACACGGGGCGCTAACTATGGCTACACCTTC	CASSLTRGANYGYTF
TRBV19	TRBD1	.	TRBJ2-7	TGTGCCAGTAGTATAGGGCCGGGACAGGGCCCTCAGTACTTC	CASSIGPGQGPQYF
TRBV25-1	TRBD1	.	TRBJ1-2	TGTGCCAGCAGTGCCCGGGGACAGTTCTATGGCTACACCTTC	CASSARGQFYGYTF
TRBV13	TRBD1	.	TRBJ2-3	TGTGCCAGCAGCTTAGGCGGACAGGGAAGCACAGATACGCAGTATTTT	CASSLGGQGSTDTQYF
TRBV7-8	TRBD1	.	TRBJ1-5	TGTGCCAGCAGCCCGAGAGGACAGGGAATGAGTCAGCCCCAGCATTTT	CASSPRGQGMSQPQHF
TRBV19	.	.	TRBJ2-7	TGTGCCAGTAGTGGTGACAGGCGGGAGCAGTACTTC	CASSGDRREQYF